Presented here are 2 T cell receptor beta chains from one specimen sequenced in a study of graft-versus-host responses after intestinal transplantation. Sequencing used immunoSEQ multiplex PCR; TCRdb keeps in-frame clones, though not all of them. Of thousands of clones in the sample, about 85% were seen once. To release intraepithelial and lamina propria lymphocytes, the graft tissue was processed. Sample: ileum tissue, taken 156 days after intestinal transplant. Source of these receptors: a human patient who received an intestinal transplant, so some T cells may come from the graft donor.

This rearrangement joins TRBV19 to TRBJ1-2; 7 bases are a match to TRBD1. Germline V lookup: CDR1 LNHDA, CDR2 SQIVND (reference sequence). Trimming cost V 9 bases and J 8 bases; bases outside gene matches: 6. There are 11 residues in the CDR3. The CDR3: CASRQGGGYTF. DNA of the CDR3: TGTGCCAGCCGGCAGGGGGGAGGCTACACCTTC.

The sample holds a few counts of this clone. The V and J genes are TRBV25-1 and TRBJ1-6; D ambiguous. V lost 4 bases and J 8 bases, leaving 12 bases between the germline ends. Germline CDR1 reads MGHDK; CDR2 reads SYGVNS. The CDR3 consists of 14 residues. CDR3 residues: CASSGAGVHSPLHF. The CDR3 DNA reads as TGTGCCAGCAGTGGGGCGGGAGTTCATTCACCCCTCCACTTT. The full variable domain, in which reference TRBV25-1 and TRBJ1-6 provide the parts outside the CDR3, is EADIYQTPRYLVIGTGKKITLECSQTMGHDKMYWYQQDPGMELHLIHYSYGVNSTEKGDLSSESTVSRIRTEHFPLTLESARPSHTSQYLCASSGAGVHSPLHFGNGTRLTVT.